Described below is a single T cell receptor beta chain sequence and its context. This record comes from a study of blood T cell repertoires in COVID-19. Study-level information: Sample material is recorded as cDNA or gDNA derived from T cells, B-cell-depleted T cells, or PBMCs.

Trimming cost V 7 bases and J 9 bases, with 12 bases left between them. This CDR3 is built from 11 residues. The germline gives CDR1 MNHEY, CDR2 SVGAGI. In the authors' methods: Estimates of nucleated cell counts were drawn from the amplification of reference gene primers. Assay used: immunoSEQ multiplex PCR; TCRdb lists only in-frame clones, some missing. The V and J calls and clone size were taken over from that table, and D and trimming were inferred from the DNA. The sample has around 120,000 clones, roughly 91% seen once. The chain links TRBV6-5 to TRBJ1-1; D is perhaps TRBD1 (6 bases). This clonotype originated in a human donor in a cohort sampled during active COVID-19. The sample consisted of peripheral blood. The CDR3 loop reads CASIARGKAFF. The CDR3 coding sequence is TGTGCCAGCATAGCCAGGGGAAAAGCTTTCTTT.